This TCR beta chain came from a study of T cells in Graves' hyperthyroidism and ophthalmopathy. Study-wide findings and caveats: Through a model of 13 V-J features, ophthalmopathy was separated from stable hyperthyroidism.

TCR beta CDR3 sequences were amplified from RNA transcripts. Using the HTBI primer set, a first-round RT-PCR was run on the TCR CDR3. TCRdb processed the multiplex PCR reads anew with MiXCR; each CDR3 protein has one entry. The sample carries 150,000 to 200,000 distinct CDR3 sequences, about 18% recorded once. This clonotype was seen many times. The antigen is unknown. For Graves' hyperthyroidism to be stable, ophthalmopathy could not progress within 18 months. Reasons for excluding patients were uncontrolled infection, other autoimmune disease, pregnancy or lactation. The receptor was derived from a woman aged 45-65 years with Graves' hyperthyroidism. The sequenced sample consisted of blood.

The CDR3 nucleotides are TGTGCCAGCCGGGACAGGGCTGCCGGAAACACCATATATTTT. This sequence encodes CASRDRAAGNTIYF. The chain employs TRBV6-1 and TRBJ1-3, with TRBD1 matching 9 bases. Trimming at V came to 8 bases and at J to 4 bases, leaving 6 bases not matched to a gene. The CDR3 is 14 residues long. Per the germline V gene, CDR1 is MNHNS and CDR2 is SASEGT.